The T cell receptor beta chain under discussion was sequenced for a study of post-analysis software for immune sequencing data. Study observations and caveats: Versus controls, multiple sclerosis patients showed significantly lower diversity (normalized Chao1). Batch-matched samples strongly co-clustered by F measure.

Built from TCR beta cDNA, the libraries had unique molecular identifiers in them. From around 1 to 10 million T cells, 500,000 or so cDNA molecules were obtained. TCRdb itself ran the PCR reads through MiXCR, one entry per CDR3 protein. The sample has some 690,000 distinct CDR3 sequences, 25% to 30% seen once. This clonotype was found a few times. Its antigen is not known. Input material: blood. This clonotype was obtained from a girl between 5 and 17 years old with multiple sclerosis.

This CDR3 reads CASSYSGHLGTYEQYF. The CDR3 DNA sequence: TGTGCCAGCAGTTACTCCGGACACTTGGGCACCTACGAGCAGTACTTC. The V and J genes are TRBV6-5 and TRBJ2-4; D might be TRBD1 (5 bases). Judging by the DNA end, TRBJ2-7 fits better; the J call may be wrong. Germline CDR1 reads MNHEY; CDR2 reads SVGAGI. The CDR3 is 16 amino acids.